The clone carrying this TCR beta chain has a handful of counts. The antigen remains undetermined. Together with a sample-barcoded 5' primer, a J-beta primer mix was included in a second PCR lasting about 6 to 11 cycles. TCRdb reprocessed the 5' RACE reads via MiXCR and lists one record per CDR3 protein. The sample shows roughly 1.9 million distinct CDR3 sequences, approximately 39% of them seen only once. This entry is derived from a study of blood T cells in healthy people across ages. Study-wide results and caveats: Both higher diversity and more naive CD4+ cells marked long-lived donors when set against aged donors. No conclusive comparison of naive versus antigen-experienced cells was possible with unsorted PBMCs.

The CDR3 runs 14 residues. CDR1 and CDR2 (germline): LGHNA, YSLEER. V dropped 0 bases and J dropped 0 bases, with 5 bases sitting between them. The chain uses TRBV4-3 and TRBJ1-1, with no clear D. This receptor was identified in a human donor in good health. Sequencing input: blood. The CDR3 nucleotides are TGCGCCAGCAGCCAAGACATGATGAACACTGAAGCTTTCTTT. This encodes CASSQDMMNTEAFF.